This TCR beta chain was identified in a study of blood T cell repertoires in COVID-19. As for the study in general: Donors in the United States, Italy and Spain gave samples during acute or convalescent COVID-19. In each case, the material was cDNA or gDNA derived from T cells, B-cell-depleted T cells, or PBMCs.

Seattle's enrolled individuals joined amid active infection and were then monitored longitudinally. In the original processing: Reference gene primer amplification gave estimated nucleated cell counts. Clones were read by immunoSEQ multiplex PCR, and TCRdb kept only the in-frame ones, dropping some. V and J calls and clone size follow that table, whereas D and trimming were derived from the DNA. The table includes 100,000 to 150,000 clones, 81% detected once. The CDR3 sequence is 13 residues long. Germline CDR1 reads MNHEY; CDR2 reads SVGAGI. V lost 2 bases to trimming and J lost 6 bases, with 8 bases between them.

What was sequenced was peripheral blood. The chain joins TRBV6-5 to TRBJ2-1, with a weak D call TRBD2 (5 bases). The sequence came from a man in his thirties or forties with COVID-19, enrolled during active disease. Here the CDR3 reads CASSYEGGNEQFF. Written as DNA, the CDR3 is TGTGCCAGCAGTTACGAGGGCGGCAATGAGCAGTTCTTC.